This TCR beta chain was identified during a study of blood T cell repertoires in COVID-19. Study overall: The study drew acute and convalescent COVID-19 samples from the United States, Italy and Spain. T cells, B-cell-depleted T cells, or PBMCs provided the cDNA or gDNA that served as material.

Original processing notes: Reference gene primers were amplified, and this amplification served to estimate nucleated cell counts. Sequencing used immunoSEQ multiplex PCR; TCRdb keeps in-frame clones, though not all of them. The D gene and trimming were derived from the DNA, and the V and J assignments and clone size from that table. The table lists just over 150,000 clones, approximately 80% of them singletons. The CDR3 has 15 amino acids. The germline V gene has CDR1 MNHNY and CDR2 SVGAGI (reference sequence). J was trimmed by 7 bases and V by 2 bases; bases with no gene match: 4. The material sequenced was peripheral blood. This receptor was identified in a man in his 60s with acute or convalescent COVID-19. The chain carries TRBV6-6 and TRBJ1-6; 8 bases are a match to TRBD1. CDR3 region: CASSYGDRTNSPLHF. The CDR3 DNA reads TGTGCCAGCAGTTACGGGGACAGGACCAATTCACCCCTCCACTTT.